This TCR beta chain was sequenced in a study of blood T cell repertoires in COVID-19. In the study overall: Some COVID-19 samples were acute and others convalescent; all came from the United States, Italy and Spain.

This CDR3 contains 14 residues. V dropped 4 bases and J dropped 5; count of bases not matched to a gene: 5. Per germline, CDR1 MGHDK and CDR2 SYGVNS. In the source study's methods: Reference gene primer amplification in the assay estimated nucleated cell counts. The assay was immunoSEQ multiplex PCR, and TCRdb's table has in-frame clones only and misses some. V and J calls and clone size are those listed in that table; D and trimming were worked out from the DNA. The sample has around 100,000 clones, roughly 90% seen once; the top ten hold roughly 7.3%. Input material: peripheral blood. The clonotype was recovered from a man aged 25-45 years in a cohort sampled during active COVID-19. The V and J genes are TRBV25-1 and TRBJ2-5; 9 bases agree with TRBD1. The CDR3 sequence: CASSATGGLETQYF. DNA for the CDR3: TGTGCCAGCAGTGCCACAGGGGGCCTGGAGACCCAGTACTTC.